The entry that follows covers one TCR beta chain sequence. Produced via immunoSEQ multiplex PCR; TCRdb's table is partial and in-frame only. The sample gives some 100,000 clones, approximately 89% of which show up once; 10% to 13% is in the top ten. The record originates from a study of blood T cell repertoires in COVID-19. The overall study: The study drew acute and convalescent COVID-19 samples from the United States, Italy and Spain. Sample material is recorded as cDNA or gDNA derived from T cells, B-cell-depleted T cells, or PBMCs.

CDR3 length: 15 residues. Germline lookup yields CDR1 SGHRS and CDR2 YFSETQ. V lost 5 bases and J 3 bases, leaving 17 bases between the germline ends. This sequence originates from a man aged 50-60 years with acute or convalescent COVID-19. V and J are TRBV5-1 and TRBJ1-1; perhaps TRBD1 as D (5 bases). The sequenced material came from peripheral blood. CDR3 in amino acids: CASRTEMAGYTEAFF. The CDR3 DNA reads TGCGCCAGCAGGACCGAGATGGCAGGGTACACTGAAGCTTTCTTT.